Reported below is one TCR beta chain. The antigen is unknown. These data come from a study of cytomegalovirus exposure and HLA in healthy donors. Study overall: Counted in an early data release were roughly 87 million unique TCRs from HLA-typed donors. Study-wide results and limits: CMV antigen specificity was confirmed in vitro for three CMV-associated chains.

Amplification used 60 Vbeta primers and 13 Jbeta primers. Repertoires were generated with immunoSEQ multiplex PCR, while TCRdb's copy carries only in-frame clones and drops some. The repertoire holds about 140,000 clones, with around 82% as singletons. The CDR3 sequence is 16 residues long. CDR1 LNHDA and CDR2 SQIVND come from the germline V gene (reference sequence). The V segment lost 5 bases and the J segment 4 bases; nucleotides outside the gene matches: 7. The receptor comes from a woman in her late teens or twenties in good health and CMV-seropositive. Specimen: PBMCs. This sequence joins TRBV19 and TRBJ2-1, with 11 nucleotides matching TRBD2. Written as DNA, the CDR3 is TGTGCCAGTAGTCGGAACCTAGCGGGGGGTTACAATGAGCAGTTCTTC. It encodes CASSRNLAGGYNEQFF.